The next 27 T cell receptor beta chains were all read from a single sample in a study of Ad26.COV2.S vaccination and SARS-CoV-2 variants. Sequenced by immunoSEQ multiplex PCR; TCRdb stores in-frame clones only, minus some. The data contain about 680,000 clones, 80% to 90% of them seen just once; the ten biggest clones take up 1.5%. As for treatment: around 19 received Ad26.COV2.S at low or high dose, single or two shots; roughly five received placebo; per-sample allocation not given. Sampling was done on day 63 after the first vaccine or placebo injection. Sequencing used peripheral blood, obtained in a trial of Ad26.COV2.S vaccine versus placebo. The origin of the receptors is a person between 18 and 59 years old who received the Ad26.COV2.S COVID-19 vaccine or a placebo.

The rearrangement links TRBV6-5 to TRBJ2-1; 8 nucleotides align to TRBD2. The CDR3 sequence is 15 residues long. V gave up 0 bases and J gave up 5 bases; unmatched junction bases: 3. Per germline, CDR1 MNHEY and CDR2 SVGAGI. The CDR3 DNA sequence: TGTGCCAGCAGTTACTCGGGGACTAGGAACAATGAGCAGTTCTTC. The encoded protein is CASSYSGTRNNEQFF.

CDR3 DNA sequence: TGTGCCAGCAGTTACGGCAGGGGGTACGAGCAGTACTTC. As protein: CASSYGRGYEQYF. This sequence joins TRBV6-6 and TRBJ2-7; 7 bases are a match to TRBD1. V dropped 2 bases and J dropped 4; count of bases not matched to a gene: 2. Germline V gene data show CDR1 as MNHNY and CDR2 as SVGAGI (reference sequence). The CDR3 spans 13 residues.

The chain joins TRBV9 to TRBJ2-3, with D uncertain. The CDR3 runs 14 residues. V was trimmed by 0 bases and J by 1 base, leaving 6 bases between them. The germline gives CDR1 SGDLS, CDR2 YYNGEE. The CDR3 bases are TGTGCCAGCAGCGTAGCAACACGCACAGATACGCAGTATTTT. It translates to CASSVATRTDTQYF.

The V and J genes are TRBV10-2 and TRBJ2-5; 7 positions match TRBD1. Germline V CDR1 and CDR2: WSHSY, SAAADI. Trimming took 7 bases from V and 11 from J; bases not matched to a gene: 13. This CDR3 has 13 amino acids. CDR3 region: CASNQGVAEWQYF. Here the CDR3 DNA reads TGCGCCAGCAACCAGGGGGTGGCTGAGTGGCAGTACTTC.

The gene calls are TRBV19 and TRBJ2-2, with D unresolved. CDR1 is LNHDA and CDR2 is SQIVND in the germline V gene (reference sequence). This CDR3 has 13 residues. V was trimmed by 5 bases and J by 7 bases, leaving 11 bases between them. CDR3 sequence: CASSPWDSGELFF. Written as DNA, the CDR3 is TGTGCCAGTAGTCCCTGGGATAGCGGGGAGCTGTTTTTT.

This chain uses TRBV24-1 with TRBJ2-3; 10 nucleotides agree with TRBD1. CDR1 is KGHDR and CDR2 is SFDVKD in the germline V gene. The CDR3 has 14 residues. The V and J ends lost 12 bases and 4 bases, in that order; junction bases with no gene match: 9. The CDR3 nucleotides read TGTGCCTCTCGACCGGGACAGGGGTCAGATACGCAGTATTTT. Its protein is CASRPGQGSDTQYF.

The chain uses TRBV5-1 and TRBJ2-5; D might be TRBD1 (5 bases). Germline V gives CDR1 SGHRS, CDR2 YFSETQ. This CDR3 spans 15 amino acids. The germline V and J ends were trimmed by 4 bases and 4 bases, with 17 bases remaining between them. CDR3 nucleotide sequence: TGCGCCAGCAGCCCGGTCGGCTCCCAGGGAGAGACCCAGTACTTC. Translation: CASSPVGSQGETQYF.

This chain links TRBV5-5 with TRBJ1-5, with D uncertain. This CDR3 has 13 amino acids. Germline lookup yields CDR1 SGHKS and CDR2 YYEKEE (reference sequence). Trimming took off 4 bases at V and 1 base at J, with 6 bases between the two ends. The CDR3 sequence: CASSLDSNQPQHF. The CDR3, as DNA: TGTGCCAGCAGCCTAGACAGCAATCAGCCCCAGCATTTT.

The CDR3 loop reads CAIGSERGAYEQYF. As DNA, the CDR3 is TGTGCCATCGGATCTGAGCGGGGAGCCTACGAGCAGTACTTC. The genes are TRBV10-3 and TRBJ2-7; 7 positions match TRBD2. The length of the CDR3 is 14 residues. V shed 8 bases, J shed 2 bases, and the junction held 9 bases outside the gene matches. Germline-derived CDR1 and CDR2 are ENHRY and SYGVKD.

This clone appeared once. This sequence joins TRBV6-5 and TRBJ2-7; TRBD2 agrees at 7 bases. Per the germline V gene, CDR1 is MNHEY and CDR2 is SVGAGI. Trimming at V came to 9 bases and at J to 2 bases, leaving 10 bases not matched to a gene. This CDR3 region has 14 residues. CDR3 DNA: TGTGCCAGTTCTACTAGGCGGGGGACCTACGAGCAGTACTTC. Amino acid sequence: CASSTRRGTYEQYF.

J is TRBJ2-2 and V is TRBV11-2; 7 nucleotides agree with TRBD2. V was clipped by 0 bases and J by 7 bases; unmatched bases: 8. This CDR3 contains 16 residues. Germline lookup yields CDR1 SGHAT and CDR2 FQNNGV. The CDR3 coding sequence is TGTGCCAGCAGCTTAGATCCGGCGGGAGCGGTCGGGGAGCTGTTTTTT. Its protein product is CASSLDPAGAVGELFF.

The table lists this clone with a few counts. The CDR3 protein is CASRTDRGSYEQYF. The CDR3 region has the DNA TGTGCCAGCAGGACGGACAGGGGGTCCTACGAGCAGTACTTC. The gene calls are TRBV2 and TRBJ2-7, with TRBD1 matching over 10 bases. CDR1 and CDR2 (germline): SNHLY, FYNNEI. The CDR3 is 14 amino acids. Trimming removed 6 bases from V and 1 base from J; junction bases left unmatched: 3.

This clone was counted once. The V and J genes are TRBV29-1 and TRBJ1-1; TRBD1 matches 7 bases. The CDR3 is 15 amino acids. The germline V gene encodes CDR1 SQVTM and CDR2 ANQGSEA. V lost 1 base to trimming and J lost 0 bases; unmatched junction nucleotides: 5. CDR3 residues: CSVEGGGGLNTEAFF. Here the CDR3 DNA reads TGCAGCGTTGAAGGAGGGGGCGGCTTGAACACTGAAGCTTTCTTT.

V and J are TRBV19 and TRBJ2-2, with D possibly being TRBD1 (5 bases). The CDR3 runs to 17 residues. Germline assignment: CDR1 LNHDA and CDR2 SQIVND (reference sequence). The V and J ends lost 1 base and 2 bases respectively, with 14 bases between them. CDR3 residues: CASSIVRQGSNTGELFF. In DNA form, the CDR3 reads TGTGCCAGTAGTATAGTTAGGCAGGGAAGCAACACCGGGGAGCTGTTTTTT.

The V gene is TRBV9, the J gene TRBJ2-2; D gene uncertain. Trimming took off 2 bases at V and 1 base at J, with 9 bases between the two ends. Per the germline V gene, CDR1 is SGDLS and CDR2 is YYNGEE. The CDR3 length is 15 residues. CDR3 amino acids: CASSVGLQNTGELFF. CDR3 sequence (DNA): TGTGCCAGCAGCGTCGGGCTTCAGAACACCGGGGAGCTGTTTTTT.

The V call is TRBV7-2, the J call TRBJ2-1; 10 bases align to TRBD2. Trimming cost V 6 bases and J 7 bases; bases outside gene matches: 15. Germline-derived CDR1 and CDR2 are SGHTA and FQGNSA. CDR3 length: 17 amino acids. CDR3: CASSDPLLAGTNNEQFF. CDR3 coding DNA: TGTGCCAGCAGTGACCCATTACTAGCGGGAACGAATAATGAGCAGTTCTTC.

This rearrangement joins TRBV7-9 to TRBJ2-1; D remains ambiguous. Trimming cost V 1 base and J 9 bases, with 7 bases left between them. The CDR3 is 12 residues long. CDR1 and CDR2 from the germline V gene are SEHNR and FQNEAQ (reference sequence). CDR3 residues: CASSLGVGEQFF. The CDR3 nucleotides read TGTGCCAGCAGCTTAGGGGTGGGTGAGCAGTTCTTC.

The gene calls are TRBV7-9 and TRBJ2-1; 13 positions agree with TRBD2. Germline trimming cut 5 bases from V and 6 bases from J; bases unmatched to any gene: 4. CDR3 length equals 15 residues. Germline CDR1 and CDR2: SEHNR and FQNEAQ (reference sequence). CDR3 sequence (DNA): TGTGCCAGCAGCACCAGACTAGCGGGAGGCAATGAGCAGTTCTTC. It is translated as CASSTRLAGGNEQFF.

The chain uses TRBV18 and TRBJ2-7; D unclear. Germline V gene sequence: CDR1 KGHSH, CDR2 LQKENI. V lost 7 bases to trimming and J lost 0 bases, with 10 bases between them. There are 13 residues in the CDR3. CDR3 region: CASFEESSYEQYF. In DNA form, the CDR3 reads TGTGCCAGCTTTGAGGAAAGCTCCTACGAGCAGTACTTC.

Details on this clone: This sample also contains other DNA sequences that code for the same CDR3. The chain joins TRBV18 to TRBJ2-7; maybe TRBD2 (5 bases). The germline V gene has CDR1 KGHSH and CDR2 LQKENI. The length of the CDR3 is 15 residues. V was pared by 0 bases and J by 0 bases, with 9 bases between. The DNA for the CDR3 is TGTGCCAGCTCACCACCTAGCGTCAGCTCCTACGAGCAGTACTTC. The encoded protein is CASSPPSVSSYEQYF.

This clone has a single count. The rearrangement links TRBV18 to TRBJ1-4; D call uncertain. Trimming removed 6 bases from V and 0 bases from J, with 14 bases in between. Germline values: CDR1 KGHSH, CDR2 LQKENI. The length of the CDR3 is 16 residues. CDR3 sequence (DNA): TGTGCCAGCTCTCAAACACCCGGGGCAACTAATGAAAAACTGTTTTTT. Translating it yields CASSQTPGATNEKLFF.

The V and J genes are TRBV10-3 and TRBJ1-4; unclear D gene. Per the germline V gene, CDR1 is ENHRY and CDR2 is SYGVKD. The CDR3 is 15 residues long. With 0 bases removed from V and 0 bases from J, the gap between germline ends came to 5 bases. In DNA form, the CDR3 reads TGTGCCATCAGTGAGTCTCTGACAACTAATGAAAAACTGTTTTTT. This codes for CAISESLTTNEKLFF.

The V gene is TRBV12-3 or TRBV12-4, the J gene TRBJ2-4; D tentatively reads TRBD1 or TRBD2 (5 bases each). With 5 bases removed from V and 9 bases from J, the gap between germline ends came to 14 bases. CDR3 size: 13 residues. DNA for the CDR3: TGTGCCAGCAGTCCGGGGTCTGGGGGCATTCAGTACTTC. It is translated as CASSPGSGGIQYF.

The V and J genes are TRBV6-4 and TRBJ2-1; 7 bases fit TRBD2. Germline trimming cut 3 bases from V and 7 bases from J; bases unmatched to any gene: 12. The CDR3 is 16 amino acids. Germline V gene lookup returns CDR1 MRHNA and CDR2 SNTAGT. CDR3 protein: CASSEATGGSVNEQFF. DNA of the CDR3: TGTGCCAGCAGTGAGGCGACGGGGGGTAGCGTAAATGAGCAGTTCTTC.

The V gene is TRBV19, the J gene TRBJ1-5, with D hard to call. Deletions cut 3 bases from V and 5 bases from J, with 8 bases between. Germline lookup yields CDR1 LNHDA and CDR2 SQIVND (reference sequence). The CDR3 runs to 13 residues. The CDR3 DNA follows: TGTGCCAGTAGTATGGGTGAACATCAGCCCCAGCATTTT. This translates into CASSMGEHQPQHF.

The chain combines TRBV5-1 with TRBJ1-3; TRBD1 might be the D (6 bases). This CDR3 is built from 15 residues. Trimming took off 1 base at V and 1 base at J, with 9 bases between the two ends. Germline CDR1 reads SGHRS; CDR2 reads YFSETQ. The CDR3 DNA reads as TGCGCCAGCAGCTTGTCAACAGGGTCTGGAAACACCATATATTTT. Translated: CASSLSTGSGNTIYF. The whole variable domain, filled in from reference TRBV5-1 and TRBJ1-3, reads KAGVTQTPRYLIKTRGQQVTLSCSPISGHRSVSWYQQTPGQGLQFLFEYFSETQRNKGNFPGRFSGRQFSNSRSEMNVSTLELGDSALYLCASSLSTGSGNTIYFGEGSWLTVV.

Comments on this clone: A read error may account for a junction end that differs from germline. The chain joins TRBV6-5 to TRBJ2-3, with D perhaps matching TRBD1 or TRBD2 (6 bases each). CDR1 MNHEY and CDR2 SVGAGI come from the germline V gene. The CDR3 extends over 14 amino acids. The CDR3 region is CASSYSGGTYTQYF. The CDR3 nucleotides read TGTGCCAGCAGTTACTCGGGGGGCACATATACGCAGTATTTT.